This TCR beta chain was observed in a study of regulatory T cells in long-lasting Graves disease. Trimming at V came to 6 bases and at J to 4 bases, leaving 4 bases not matched to a gene. Germline CDR1 and CDR2: ENHRY and SYGVKD. There are 15 residues in the CDR3. With iRepertoire HTBI primers and Arm-PCR of CDR3 regions, TCR beta libraries were built. TCRdb reprocessed the multiplex PCR reads with MiXCR, giving one entry per CDR3 protein. The sample gives approximately 470,000 distinct CDR3 sequences, around 15% of which show up once; 9.5% to 15% is in the top ten. This clonotype occurred many times. Its antigen is not identified. Noted time point: newly diagnosed GD, antithyroid drugs for less than 3 months. Following extraction of RNA from PBMCs, that RNA was used to make the TCR library. Study findings and constraints: TCR diversity was lower in persistent Graves' patients (versus newly diagnosed ones).

These data were also reused for a study on T cells in Graves' hyperthyroidism and ophthalmopathy. This second study notes: TCR CDR3 regions were first amplified by RT-PCR with HTBI primers. Most thyroid clonotypes expanded above 0.001 were also detected in blood.

This receptor was obtained from a middle-aged man with Graves disease. This rearrangement joins TRBV10-3 to TRBJ2-5; 14 nucleotides match TRBD2. Material: peripheral blood mononuclear cells (PBMCs), obtained at new diagnosis, from a patient treated with antithyroid drugs. The CDR3 sequence is CAIRGLAGERETQYF. The CDR3 DNA reads TGTGCCATCAGGGGACTAGCGGGAGAGCGAGAGACCCAGTACTTC.